This T cell receptor beta chain was documented in a study of cytomegalovirus exposure and HLA in healthy donors. The PCR ran on 60 Vbeta and 13 Jbeta primers. Only in-frame clones appear in the TCRdb table, and some are missing; sequencing was by immunoSEQ multiplex PCR. Of fewer than 130,000 clones listed, 60% to 85% are singletons. The CDR3 has 13 residues. Trimming cost V 5 bases and J 4 bases, with 11 bases left between them. Germline V gives CDR1 SGHTA, CDR2 FQGNSA. Specimen: PBMCs. The rearrangement links TRBV7-2 to TRBJ1-2; the D is unclear. This receptor was identified in a female donor in good health and CMV-seropositive. The CDR3 nucleotides read TGTGCCAGCAGCCTCACCGGGAGCTATGGCTACACCTTC. Amino acids: CASSLTGSYGYTF.